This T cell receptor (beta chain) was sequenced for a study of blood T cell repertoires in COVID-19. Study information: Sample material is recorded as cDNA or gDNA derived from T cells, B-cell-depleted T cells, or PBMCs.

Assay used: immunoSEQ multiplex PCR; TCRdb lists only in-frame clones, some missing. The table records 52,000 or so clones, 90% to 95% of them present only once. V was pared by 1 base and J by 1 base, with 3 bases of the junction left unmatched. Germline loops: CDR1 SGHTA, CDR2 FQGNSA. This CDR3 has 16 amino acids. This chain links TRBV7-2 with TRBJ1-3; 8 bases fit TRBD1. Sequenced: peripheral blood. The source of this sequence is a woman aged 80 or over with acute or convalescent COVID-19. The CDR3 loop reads CASSLDTGGSGNTIYF. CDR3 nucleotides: TGTGCCAGCAGCTTAGATACAGGGGGTTCTGGAAACACCATATATTTT.